A selection of T cell receptor beta chains follows, all from one sample in a study of blood T cell repertoires in COVID-19. Only in-frame clones appear in the TCRdb table, and some are missing; sequencing was by immunoSEQ multiplex PCR. The top ten hold more than 25% of the sample, which has around 72,000 clones, over 75% seen once. The sequencing input was peripheral blood. The source is a man in his fifties with acute or convalescent COVID-19. Each CDR3 is given with its conserved first and last residue. Each record gives: J gene, D gene, clone size, V gene, CDR3 DNA, CDR3 protein. D genes are given only for firm matches. Some rows have no size entry. The others give once, few or many, or a class for an expanded clone.

j_gene: TRBJ1-1
d_gene: NA
abundance: NA
v_gene: TRBV10-1
CDR3nt: TGCGCCAGCAGAGCCGGGACACAAGACACTGAAGCTTTCTTT
CDR3aa: CASRAGTQDTEAFF

j_gene: TRBJ2-2
d_gene: NA
abundance: NA
v_gene: TRBV12-5
CDR3nt: TGTGCTAGTGGTTTGGTACTAACACGGCAAAGCGACACCGGGGAGCTGTTTTTT
CDR3aa: CASGLVLTRQSDTGELFF

j_gene: TRBJ1-4
d_gene: TRBD1
abundance: NA
v_gene: TRBV5-1
CDR3nt: TGCGCCAGCAGCCCGGGACAGGGAAATGAAAAACTGTTTTTT
CDR3aa: CASSPGQGNEKLFF

j_gene: TRBJ2-2
d_gene: NA
abundance: NA
v_gene: TRBV23-1
CDR3nt: TGCGCCAGCAGTCAGAAATGGGGACAGAACACCGGGGAGCTGTTTTTT
CDR3aa: CASSQKWGQNTGELFF

j_gene: TRBJ2-7
d_gene: TRBD1
abundance: NA
v_gene: TRBV5-1
CDR3nt: TGCGCCAGCAGCTTCGGTGGGACAGGGTTCTACGAGCAGTACTTC
CDR3aa: CASSFGGTGFYEQYF

j_gene: TRBJ1-4
d_gene: NA
abundance: NA
v_gene: TRBV2
CDR3nt: TGTGCCAGCAGGGCTGGCCGTGCAACTAATGAAAAACTGTTTTTT
CDR3aa: CASRAGRATNEKLFF

j_gene: TRBJ1-2
d_gene: TRBD1
abundance: NA
v_gene: TRBV4-2
CDR3nt: TGTGCCAGCAGCCAAGAGATGGGACAGAGCGGCTACACCTTC
CDR3aa: CASSQEMGQSGYTF

j_gene: TRBJ1-1
d_gene: NA
abundance: NA
v_gene: TRBV11-2
CDR3nt: TGTGCCAGCAGCTACTATGATAGCGGGAATCGGTACACTGAAGCTTTCTTT
CDR3aa: CASSYYDSGNRYTEAFF

j_gene: TRBJ2-3
d_gene: TRBD1
abundance: NA
v_gene: TRBV7-3
CDR3nt: TGTGCCAGCAGCCCCGGACAGGGGGCATCAGATACGCAGTATTTT
CDR3aa: CASSPGQGASDTQYF

j_gene: TRBJ1-6
d_gene: TRBD1
abundance: once
v_gene: TRBV5-1
CDR3nt: TGCGCCAGCAGCTTGGGACAGGGGGATAATTCACCCCTCCACTTT
CDR3aa: CASSLGQGDNSPLHF

j_gene: TRBJ2-1
d_gene: NA
abundance: NA
v_gene: TRBV11-2
CDR3nt: TGTGCCAGCAGCTTTGTTCACGGGGAACTATACAATGAGCAGTTCTTC
CDR3aa: CASSFVHGELYNEQFF

j_gene: TRBJ1-2
d_gene: NA
abundance: NA
v_gene: TRBV18
CDR3nt: TGTGCCAGCTCACCATCGGGAAGACGAGCCCCAACGGAAACGGGGGGCTACACCTTC
CDR3aa: CASSPSGRRAPTETGGYTF

j_gene: TRBJ2-3
d_gene: NA
abundance: NA
v_gene: TRBV19
CDR3nt: TGTGCCAGTAGTTCTGCCAGGGGACCAAATACGCAGTATTTT
CDR3aa: CASSSARGPNTQYF

j_gene: TRBJ2-5
d_gene: NA
abundance: NA
v_gene: TRBV3-1/TRBV3-2
CDR3nt: TGTGCCAGCAGCCAAGATCTGGAAGGGAGGGAGACCCAGTACTTC
CDR3aa: CASSQDLEGRETQYF

j_gene: TRBJ2-7
d_gene: TRBD1
abundance: NA
v_gene: TRBV12-3/TRBV12-4
CDR3nt: TGTGCCAGCAGAGACAGGGCCGAGCAGTACTTC
CDR3aa: CASRDRAEQYF

j_gene: TRBJ2-7
d_gene: TRBD1
abundance: NA
v_gene: TRBV5-1
CDR3nt: TGCGCCAGCAAGGGACAGACTCTCTCCTACGAGCAGTACTTC
CDR3aa: CASKGQTLSYEQYF